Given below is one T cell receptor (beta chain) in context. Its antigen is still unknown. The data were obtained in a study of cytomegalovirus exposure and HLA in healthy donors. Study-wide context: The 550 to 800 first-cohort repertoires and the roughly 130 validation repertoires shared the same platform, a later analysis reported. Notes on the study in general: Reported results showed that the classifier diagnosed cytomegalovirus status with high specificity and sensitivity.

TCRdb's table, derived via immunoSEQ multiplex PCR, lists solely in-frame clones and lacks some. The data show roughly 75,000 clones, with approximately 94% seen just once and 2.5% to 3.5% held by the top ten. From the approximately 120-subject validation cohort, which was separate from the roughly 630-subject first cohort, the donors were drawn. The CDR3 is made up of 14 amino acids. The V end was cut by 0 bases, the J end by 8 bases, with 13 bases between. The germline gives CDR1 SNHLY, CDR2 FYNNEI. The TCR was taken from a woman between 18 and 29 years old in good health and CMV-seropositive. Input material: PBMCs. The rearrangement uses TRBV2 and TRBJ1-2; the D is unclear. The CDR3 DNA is TGTGCCAGCAGTGAAGCGCGGATAAACAAGGGCTACACCTTC. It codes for CASSEARINKGYTF.